This TCR beta chain was recovered during a study of blood T cells in healthy people across ages. Overall study context: Template-switching capture recovered about one barcoded beta molecule per two T cells. Whole-study results and caveats: Researchers deemed the diversity estimates from one million T cells underestimates.

Through a sample-barcoded 5' primer and a J-beta primer mix, a second PCR was run for about 7 to 12 cycles. Every individual sample yielded 2.5 million or more paired-end reads (each containing CDR3). TCRdb re-analysed the 5' RACE reads in MiXCR, keeping a single row per CDR3 protein. The data contain 850,000 to 950,000 distinct CDR3 sequences, more than 25% of them singletons. The germline gives CDR1 SGHVS, CDR2 FNYEAQ. The CDR3 is 17 amino acids. Those donating, healthy Caucasian individuals from Russia, were aged about 6 to 95. This clonotype was recorded a few times. The antigen is unknown. A much more abundant neighbour one base away suggests this may be a read error.

Sequenced sample: blood. The chain has TRBV7-6 and TRBJ2-6, with D possibly matching TRBD2 (7 bases). The TCR sequence derives from a woman aged 80 or older in good health. The CDR3 is CASSSLGGGAGANVRTF. CDR3 nucleotide sequence: TGTGCCAGCAGCTCCCTAGGAGGGGGGGCTGGGGCCAACGTCCGGACTTTC.